This is a list of T cell receptor beta chains from one sample in a study of T cell changes during pregnancy in multiple sclerosis. Profiling relied on immunoSEQ multiplex PCR, and the TCRdb table lists in-frame clones only, not all of them. The table has around 35,000 clones, 90% seen once. This specimen was CD8+ T cells from peripheral blood mononuclear cells, taken before pregnancy. The receptors derive from a female donor with multiple sclerosis, enrolled in a pregnancy study. CDR3s include the opening cysteine and the closing phenylalanine or tryptophan. D genes are given only for firm matches. Clone size is not always given. Where it is, it says once, few, many or a class for expanded clones.

>TRBV19|TRBJ2-3|NA|TRBD2
TGTGCCAGTAGTAGGACTAGCGGGACTGATACGCAGTATTTT
CASSRTSGTDTQYF
>TRBV29-1|TRBJ1-1|NA|TRBD1
TGCAGCGTTCGGGACAGGGAAGGCACTGAAGCTTTCTTT
CSVRDREGTEAFF
>TRBV5-1|TRBJ2-2|NA|NA
TGCGCCAGCAGCTTTCCCCAGGCCGGGGAGCTGTTTTTT
CASSFPQAGELFF
>TRBV6-1|TRBJ2-7|NA|NA
TGTGCCAGCCACAATCAGGGAAACGAGCAGTACTTC
CASHNQGNEQYF
>TRBV6-1|TRBJ2-7|NA|NA
TGTGCCAGCATCAAACGGGGTCGGGAGCAGTACTTC
CASIKRGREQYF
>TRBV5-1|TRBJ1-1|NA|TRBD1
TGCGCCAGCAGCCCACCGGGACAGGGGAACACTGAAGCTTTCTTT
CASSPPGQGNTEAFF
>TRBV5-1|TRBJ2-1|NA|TRBD2
TGCGCCAGCAGCATTACTAGCGGGAGACGAAATGAGCAGTTCTTC
CASSITSGRRNEQFF
>TRBV14|TRBJ1-2|NA|TRBD1
TGTGCCAGCAGCCAAGATAGGACAGGGGGCTATGGCTACACCTTC
CASSQDRTGGYGYTF
>TRBV5-1|TRBJ2-5|NA|NA
TGCGCCAGCAGCTTGGCGGAGACCCAGTACTTC
CASSLAETQYF
>TRBV4-3|TRBJ1-1|NA|NA
TGCGCCAGCAGCCAAGATCGCACAGGTTCCACTGAAGCTTTCTTT
CASSQDRTGSTEAFF
>TRBV10-3|TRBJ2-1|NA|TRBD1
TGTGCCATCAGTGAGTCACCATGGGACAGACTTAAAAACAATGAGCAGTTCTTC
CAISESPWDRLKNNEQFF
>TRBV7-6|TRBJ2-7|NA|NA
TGTGCCAGCAGCTTAGGGGGGGAATCCTACGAGCAGTACTTC
CASSLGGESYEQYF
>TRBV2|TRBJ1-1|NA|NA
TGTGCCAGCCTGAGGGCAAGGACTGAAGCTTTCTTT
CASLRARTEAFF
>TRBV27|TRBJ2-1|medium-sized|TRBD2
TGTGCCAGCAGTTTATCTGGGGGGGTGGGCAATGAGCAGTTCTTC
CASSLSGGVGNEQFF
>TRBV5-1|TRBJ1-2|NA|NA
TGCGCCAGCAGCTTGTACAAGGGGTCGGGCTATGGCTACACCTTC
CASSLYKGSGYGYTF
>TRBV7-9|TRBJ2-7|NA|NA
TGTGCCAGCAGCTCTAGCGGACAGGGAGGTTCCTACGAGCAGTACTTC
CASSSSGQGGSYEQYF
>TRBV6-5|TRBJ2-2|NA|NA
TGTGCCAGCAGTTACTCGGCAGGGCCGGACGGGGAGCTGTTTTTT
CASSYSAGPDGELFF
>TRBV9|TRBJ1-3|few|NA
TGTGCCAGCAGCCCAGGGGTTACTGGAAACACCATATATTTT
CASSPGVTGNTIYF
>TRBV11-2|TRBJ1-1|once|NA
TGTGCCAGCAGCTCCAGACAGATGTACAACACTGAAGCTTTCTTT
CASSSRQMYNTEAFF
>TRBV5-1|TRBJ1-4|NA|NA
TGCGCCAGCAGTCCCAGGGGCGATGATGAAAAACTGTTTTTT
CASSPRGDDEKLFF
>TRBV2|TRBJ1-6|once|NA
TGTGCCAGCAGTGAATATGGCAGGAACAATTCACCCCTCCACTTT
CASSEYGRNNSPLHF
>TRBV4-1|TRBJ2-7|NA|NA
TGCGCCAGCAGCCAAGATGACGCGGAGTCCTACGAGCAGTACTTC
CASSQDDAESYEQYF